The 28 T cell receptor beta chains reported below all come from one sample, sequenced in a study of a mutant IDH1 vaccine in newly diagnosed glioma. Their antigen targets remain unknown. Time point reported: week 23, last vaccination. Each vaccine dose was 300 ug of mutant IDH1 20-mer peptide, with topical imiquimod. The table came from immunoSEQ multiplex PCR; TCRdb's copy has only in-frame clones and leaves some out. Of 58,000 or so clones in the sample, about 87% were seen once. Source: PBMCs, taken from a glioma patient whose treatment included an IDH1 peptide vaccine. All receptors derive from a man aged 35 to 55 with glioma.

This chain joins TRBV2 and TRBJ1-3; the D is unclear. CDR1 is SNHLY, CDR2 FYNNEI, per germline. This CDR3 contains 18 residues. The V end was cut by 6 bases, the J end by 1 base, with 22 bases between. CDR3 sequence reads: CASSPRLPLVGSGNTIYF. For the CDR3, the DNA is TGTGCCAGCAGCCCTCGATTACCCTTGGTAGGGTCTGGAAACACCATATATTTT.

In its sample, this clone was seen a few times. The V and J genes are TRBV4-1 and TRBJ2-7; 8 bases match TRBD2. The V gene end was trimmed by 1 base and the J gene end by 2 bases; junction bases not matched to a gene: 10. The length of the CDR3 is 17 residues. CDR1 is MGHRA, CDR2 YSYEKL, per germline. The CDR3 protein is CASSQGGGRSRAYEQYF. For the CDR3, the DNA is TGCGCCAGCAGCCAAGGGGGCGGGAGGTCCAGGGCCTACGAGCAGTACTTC.

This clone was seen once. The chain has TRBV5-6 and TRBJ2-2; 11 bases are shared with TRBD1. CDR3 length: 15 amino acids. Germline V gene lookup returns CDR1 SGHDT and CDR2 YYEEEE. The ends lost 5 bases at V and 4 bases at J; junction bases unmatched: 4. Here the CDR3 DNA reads TGTGCCAGCAGAAAGGGGACAGGGGGCACCGGGGAGCTGTTTTTT. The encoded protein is CASRKGTGGTGELFF.

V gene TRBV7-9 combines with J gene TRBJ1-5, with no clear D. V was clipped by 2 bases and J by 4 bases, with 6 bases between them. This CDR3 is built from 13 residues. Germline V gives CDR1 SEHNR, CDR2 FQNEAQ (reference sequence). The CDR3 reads CASSLYGNQPQHF. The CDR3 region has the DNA TGTGCCAGCAGCTTATACGGGAATCAGCCCCAGCATTTT.

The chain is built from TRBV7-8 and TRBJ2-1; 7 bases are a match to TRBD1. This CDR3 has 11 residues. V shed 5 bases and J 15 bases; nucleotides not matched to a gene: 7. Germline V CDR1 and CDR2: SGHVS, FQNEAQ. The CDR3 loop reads CASSLRQGWFF. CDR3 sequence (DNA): TGTGCCAGCAGCCTCAGACAGGGATGGTTCTTC. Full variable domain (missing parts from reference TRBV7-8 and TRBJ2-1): GAGVSQSPRYKVAKRGQDVALRCDPISGHVSLFWYQQALGQGPEFLTYFQNEAQLDKSGLPSDRFFAERPEGSVSTLKIQRTQQEDSAVYLCASSLRQGWFFGPGTRLTVL.

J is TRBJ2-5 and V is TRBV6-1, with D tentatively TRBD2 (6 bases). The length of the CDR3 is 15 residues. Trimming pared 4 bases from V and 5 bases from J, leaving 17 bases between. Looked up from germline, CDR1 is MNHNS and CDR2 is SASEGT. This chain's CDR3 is CASSVNHRDFETQYF. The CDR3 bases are TGTGCCAGCAGTGTAAACCACCGGGACTTTGAGACCCAGTACTTC.

The CDR3 is CASSFIPGQGYQETQYF. Written as DNA, the CDR3 is TGTGCCAGCAGTTTCATCCCGGGACAGGGTTACCAAGAGACCCAGTACTTC. V and J are TRBV13 and TRBJ2-5; TRBD1 aligns across 9 bases. V shed 6 bases and J 0 bases; nucleotides not matched to a gene: 11. Germline-derived CDR1 and CDR2 are PRHDT and FYEKMQ (reference sequence). The CDR3 extends over 17 amino acids.

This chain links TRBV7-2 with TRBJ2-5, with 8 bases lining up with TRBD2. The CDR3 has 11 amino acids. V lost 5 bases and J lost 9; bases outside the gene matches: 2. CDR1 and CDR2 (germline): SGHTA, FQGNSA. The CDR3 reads CASSTGGAQYF. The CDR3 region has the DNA TGTGCCAGCAGCACCGGGGGGGCCCAGTACTTC.

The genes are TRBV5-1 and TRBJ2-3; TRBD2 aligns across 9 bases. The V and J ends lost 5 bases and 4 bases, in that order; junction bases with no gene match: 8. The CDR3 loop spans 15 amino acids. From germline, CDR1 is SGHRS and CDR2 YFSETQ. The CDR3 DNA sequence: TGCGCCAGCAGTTCTAGCGGGACGGGCGCAGATACGCAGTATTTT. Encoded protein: CASSSSGTGADTQYF.

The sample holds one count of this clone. As DNA, the CDR3 is TGTGCCAGCAGTGGCCGACAGGGGGCGAGAGAGACCCAGTACTTC. Translated, it gives CASSGRQGARETQYF. The chain employs TRBV6-1 and TRBJ2-5; 10 nucleotides line up with TRBD1. CDR3 size: 15 residues. The V gene's germline CDR1 is MNHNS and CDR2 SASEGT. Trimming removed 4 bases from V and 4 bases from J; junction bases left unmatched: 6.

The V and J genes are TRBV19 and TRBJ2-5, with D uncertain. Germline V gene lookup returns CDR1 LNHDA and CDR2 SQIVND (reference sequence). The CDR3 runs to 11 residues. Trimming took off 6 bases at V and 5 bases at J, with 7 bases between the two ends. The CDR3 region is CASRGRETQYF. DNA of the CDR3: TGTGCCAGTAGAGGTAGGGAGACCCAGTACTTC.

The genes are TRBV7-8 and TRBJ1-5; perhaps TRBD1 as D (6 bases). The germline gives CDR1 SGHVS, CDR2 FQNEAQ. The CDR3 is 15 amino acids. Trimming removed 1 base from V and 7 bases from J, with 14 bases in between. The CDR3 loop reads CASSLVTGQRQPQHF. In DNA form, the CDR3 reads TGTGCCAGCAGCTTAGTTACGGGACAACGGCAGCCCCAGCATTTT.

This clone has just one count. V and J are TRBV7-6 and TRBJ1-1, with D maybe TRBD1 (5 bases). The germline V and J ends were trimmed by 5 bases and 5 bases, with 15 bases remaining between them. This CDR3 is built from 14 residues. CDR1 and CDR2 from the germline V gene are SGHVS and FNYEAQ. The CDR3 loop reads CASSPIVSGTEAFF. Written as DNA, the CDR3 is TGTGCCAGCAGCCCTATTGTGTCAGGGACTGAAGCTTTCTTT.

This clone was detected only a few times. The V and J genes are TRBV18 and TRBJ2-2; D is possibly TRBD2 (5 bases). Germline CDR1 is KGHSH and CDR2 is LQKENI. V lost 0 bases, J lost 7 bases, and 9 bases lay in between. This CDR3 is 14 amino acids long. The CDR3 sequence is CASSPPASLGELFF. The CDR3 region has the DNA TGTGCCAGCTCACCACCGGCTAGCCTCGGGGAGCTGTTTTTT. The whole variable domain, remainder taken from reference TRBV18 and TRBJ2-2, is NAGVMQNPRHLVRRRGQEARLRCSPMKGHSHVYWYRQLPEEGLKFMVYLQKENIIDESGMPKERFSAEFPKEGPSILRIQQVVRGDSAAYFCASSPPASLGELFFGEGSRLTVL.

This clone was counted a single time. The CDR3 reads CASSRLGGEETQYF. In nucleotides, the CDR3 is TGTGCCAGCTCCCGACTGGGCGGAGAAGAGACCCAGTACTTC. The chain is built from TRBV18 and TRBJ2-5; no firm D call. Germline CDR1 reads KGHSH; CDR2 reads LQKENI. Trimming stripped 6 bases from V and 3 bases from J, with 14 bases between. This CDR3 region has 14 residues.

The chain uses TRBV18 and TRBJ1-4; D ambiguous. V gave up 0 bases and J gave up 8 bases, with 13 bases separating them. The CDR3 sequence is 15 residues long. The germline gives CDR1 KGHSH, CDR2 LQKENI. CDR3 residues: CASSPPSLGGEKLFF. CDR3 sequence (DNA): TGTGCCAGCTCACCACCCAGTCTTGGAGGAGAAAAACTGTTTTTT.

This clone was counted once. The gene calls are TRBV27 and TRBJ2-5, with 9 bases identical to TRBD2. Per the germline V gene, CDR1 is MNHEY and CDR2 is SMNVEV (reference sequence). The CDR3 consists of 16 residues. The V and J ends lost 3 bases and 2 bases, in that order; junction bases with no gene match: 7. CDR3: CASSLASGALQETQYF. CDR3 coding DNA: TGTGCCAGCAGTTTGGCTAGCGGGGCACTACAAGAGACCCAGTACTTC.

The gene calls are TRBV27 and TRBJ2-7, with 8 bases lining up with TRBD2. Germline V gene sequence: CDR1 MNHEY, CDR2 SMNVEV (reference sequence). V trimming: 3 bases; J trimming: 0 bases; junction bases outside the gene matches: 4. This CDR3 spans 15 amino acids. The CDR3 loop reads CASSFWAGGSYEQYF. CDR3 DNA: TGTGCCAGCAGTTTTTGGGCGGGAGGCTCCTACGAGCAGTACTTC.

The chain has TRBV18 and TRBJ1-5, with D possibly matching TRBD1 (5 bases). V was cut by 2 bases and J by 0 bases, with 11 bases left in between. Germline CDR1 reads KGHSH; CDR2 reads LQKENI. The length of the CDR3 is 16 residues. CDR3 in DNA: TGTGCCAGCTCACCAGTTGGGGGAAATAGCAATCAGCCCCAGCATTTT. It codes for CASSPVGGNSNQPQHF.

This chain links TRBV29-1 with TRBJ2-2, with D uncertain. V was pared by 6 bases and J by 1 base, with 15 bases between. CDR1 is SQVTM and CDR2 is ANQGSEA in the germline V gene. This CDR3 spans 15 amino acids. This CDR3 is CSVADLSLNTGELFF. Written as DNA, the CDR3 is TGCAGCGTCGCAGACTTATCCCTGAACACCGGGGAGCTGTTTTTT.

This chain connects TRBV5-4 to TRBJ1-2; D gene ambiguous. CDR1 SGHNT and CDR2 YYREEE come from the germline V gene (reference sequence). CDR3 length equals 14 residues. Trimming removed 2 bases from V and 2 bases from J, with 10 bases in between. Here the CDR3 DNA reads TGTGCCAGCAGCTTTGGAGGGTACAACTATGGCTACACCTTC. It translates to CASSFGGYNYGYTF.

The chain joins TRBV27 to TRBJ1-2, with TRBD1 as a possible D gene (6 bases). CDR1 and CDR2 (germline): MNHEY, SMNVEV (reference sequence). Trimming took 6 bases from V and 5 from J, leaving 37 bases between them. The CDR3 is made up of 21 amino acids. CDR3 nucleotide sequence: TGTGCCAGCAGCTCTCTAGGGGCGCCGGGGGCGAGGACTGTGGAGGGGTATGGCTACACCTTC. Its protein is CASSSLGAPGARTVEGYGYTF.

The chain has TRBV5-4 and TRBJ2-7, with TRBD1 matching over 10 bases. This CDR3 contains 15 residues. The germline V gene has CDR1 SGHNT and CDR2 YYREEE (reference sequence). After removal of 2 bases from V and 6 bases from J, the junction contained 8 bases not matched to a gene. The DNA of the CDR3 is TGTGCCAGCAGCTTCCCGACAGGGGGCCGGGGCGAGCAGTACTTC. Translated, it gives CASSFPTGGRGEQYF.

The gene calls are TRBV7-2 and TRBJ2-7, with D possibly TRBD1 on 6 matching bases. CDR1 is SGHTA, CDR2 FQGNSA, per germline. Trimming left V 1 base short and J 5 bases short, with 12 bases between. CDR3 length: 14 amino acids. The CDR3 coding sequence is TGTGCCAGCAGCTTAGGTGGGGGCCGGGACGAGCAGTACTTC. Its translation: CASSLGGGRDEQYF.

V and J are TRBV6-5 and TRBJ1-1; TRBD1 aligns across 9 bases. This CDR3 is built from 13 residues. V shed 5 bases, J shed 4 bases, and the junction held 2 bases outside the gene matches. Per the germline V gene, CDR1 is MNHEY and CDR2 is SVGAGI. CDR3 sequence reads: CASSTDRGTEAFF. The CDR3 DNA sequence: TGTGCCAGCAGTACGGACAGGGGCACTGAAGCTTTCTTT.

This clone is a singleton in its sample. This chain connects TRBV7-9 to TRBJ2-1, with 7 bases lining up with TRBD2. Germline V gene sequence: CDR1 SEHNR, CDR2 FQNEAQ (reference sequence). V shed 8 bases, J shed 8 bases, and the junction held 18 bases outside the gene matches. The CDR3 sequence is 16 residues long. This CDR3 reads CASETTQLGGSDEQFF. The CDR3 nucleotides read TGTGCCAGCGAAACGACACAACTCGGCGGGAGCGATGAGCAGTTCTTC.

CDR3 DNA: TGTGCCAGCAGCTTGGATCGGGGAGTGCGGCAGCCCCAGCATTTT. This codes for CASSLDRGVRQPQHF. This chain links TRBV5-4 with TRBJ1-5; D ambiguous. The CDR3 covers 15 residues. Germline CDR1 and CDR2: SGHNT and YYREEE (reference sequence). V lost 0 bases to trimming and J lost 7 bases, with 14 bases between them.

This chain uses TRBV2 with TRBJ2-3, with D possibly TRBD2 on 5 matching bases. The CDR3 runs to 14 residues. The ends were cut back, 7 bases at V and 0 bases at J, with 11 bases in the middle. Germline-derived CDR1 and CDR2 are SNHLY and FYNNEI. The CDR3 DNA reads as TGTGCCAGCAATCCAGCGGCTAGCACAGATACGCAGTATTTT. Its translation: CASNPAASTDTQYF. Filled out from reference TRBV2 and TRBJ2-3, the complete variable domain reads EPEVTQTPSHQVTQMGQEVILRCVPISNHLYFYWYRQILGQKVEFLVSFYNNEISEKSEIFDDQFSVERPDGSNFTLKIRSTKLEDSAMYFCASNPAASTDTQYFGPGTRLTVL.